These 29 T cell receptor beta chains were all obtained from the same sample, sequenced in a study of shared clonotypes between healthy human individuals. Naive CD8 populations comprised CD45RO-negative cells positively selected for CCR7, excluding terminally differentiated effector memory CD45RA+ cells. The table came from immunoSEQ multiplex PCR; TCRdb's copy has only in-frame clones and leaves some out. Found here are around 1.9 million clones, approximately 94% of them singletons; the top ten hold approximately 1.7%. Sequenced input: naive CD8+ T cells from PBMCs. The receptors here all came from a man aged 18 to 29 in good health. Some clones in this sample may be carry-over from other donors' samples.

The chain carries TRBV7-9 and TRBJ1-2, with D perhaps matching TRBD1 (5 bases). V lost 1 base to trimming and J lost 1 base, with 10 bases between them. CDR3 length: 15 residues. Germline CDR1 reads SEHNR; CDR2 reads FQNEAQ (reference sequence). The CDR3 nucleotides read TGTGCCAGCAGCTTAGGAGGGGTTATTAACTATGGCTACACCTTC. Its translation is CASSLGGVINYGYTF.

The chain uses TRBV28 and TRBJ2-3; no firm D call. CDR3 length: 14 amino acids. Germline CDR1 is MDHEN and CDR2 is SYDVKM. V was clipped by 1 base and J by 3 bases, with 8 bases between them. The CDR3 reads CASSLLTRTDTQYF. CDR3 nucleotide sequence: TGTGCCAGCAGTTTATTGACCCGGACAGATACGCAGTATTTT.

The chain combines TRBV10-3 with TRBJ1-1; weak D call: TRBD1 (5 bases). Deletions cut 3 bases from V and 11 bases from J, with 16 bases between. The CDR3 covers 13 residues. Germline V gene sequence: CDR1 ENHRY, CDR2 SYGVKD. The CDR3 region is CAISDGGDRGAFF. CDR3 nucleotide sequence: TGTGCCATCAGTGATGGGGGGGACCGGGGCGCTTTCTTT.

The chain has TRBV19 and TRBJ1-3, with 8 bases identical to TRBD1. After removal of 2 bases from V and 2 bases from J, the junction contained 14 bases not matched to a gene. This CDR3 is 19 amino acids long. CDR1 is LNHDA, CDR2 SQIVND, per germline (reference sequence). Here the CDR3 DNA reads TGTGCCAGTAGTATACCGGAAAACCAGGGGGCCGTTGCTGGAAACACCATATATTTT. Translated, it gives CASSIPENQGAVAGNTIYF.

J is TRBJ2-7 and V is TRBV5-4; TRBD1 matches at 7 bases. This CDR3 is 14 amino acids long. Germline V gene sequence: CDR1 SGHNT, CDR2 YYREEE (reference sequence). Trimming removed 0 bases from V and 5 bases from J; junction bases left unmatched: 5. The CDR3 protein is CASSLGQGQNEQYF. The CDR3 nucleotides read TGTGCCAGCAGCTTGGGACAGGGTCAGAACGAGCAGTACTTC.

The genes are TRBV4-3 and TRBJ2-1, with 10 bases fitting TRBD2. CDR3 length: 15 amino acids. The trim removed 4 bases at V and 7 bases at J, leaving 7 bases unmatched. Germline assignment: CDR1 LGHNA and CDR2 YSLEER. The DNA of the CDR3 is TGCGCCAGCAGCCCAGGGGCTAGCGGGAGTAATGAGCAGTTCTTC. Protein: CASSPGASGSNEQFF.

The CDR3 DNA reads as TGTGCCAGCAGCTACGGGACAGGGGGCTACGAGCAGTACTTC. Translation gives CASSYGTGGYEQYF. J is TRBJ2-7 and V is TRBV14, with 11 positions matching TRBD1. The germline CDR1 and CDR2 sequences are SGHDN and FVKESK. The V gene end was trimmed by 5 bases and the J gene end by 3 bases; junction bases not matched to a gene: 3. There are 14 residues in the CDR3.

The rearrangement links TRBV27 to TRBJ2-7, with TRBD2 matching 13 bases. Germline V CDR1 and CDR2: MNHEY, SMNVEV (reference sequence). With 5 bases clipped from V and 2 bases from J, the junction kept 6 bases outside the gene matches. The CDR3 has 16 residues. CDR3 nucleotides: TGTGCCAGCAGTCCCCCGGGACTAGCGGGACCCTACGAGCAGTACTTC. Its protein product is CASSPPGLAGPYEQYF.

The rearrangement joins TRBV5-1 to TRBJ2-1, with D perhaps matching TRBD2 (6 bases). Germline V CDR1 and CDR2: SGHRS, YFSETQ. Trimming removed 2 bases at V and 0 bases at J, with 18 bases between. The CDR3 is 18 amino acids. The CDR3 protein is CASSFVAGLLSSYNEQFF. CDR3 sequence (DNA): TGCGCCAGCAGCTTCGTGGCGGGGCTCCTCAGCTCCTACAATGAGCAGTTCTTC.

The CDR3, as DNA: TGTGCCAGCAGCTTAGGGGCGACTTCAGAGACCCAGTACTTC. As protein: CASSLGATSETQYF. The rearrangement links TRBV7-9 to TRBJ2-5; no definite D call. CDR1 is SEHNR, CDR2 FQNEAQ, per germline (reference sequence). Trimming removed 1 base from V and 4 bases from J, with 10 bases in between. CDR3 size: 14 residues.

The V gene is TRBV2, the J gene TRBJ2-7; D gene unclear. The CDR3 has 16 amino acids. The V end lost 5 bases, the J end lost 0 bases, and 17 bases lay between the germline ends. Germline V gives CDR1 SNHLY, CDR2 FYNNEI. In DNA form, the CDR3 reads TGTGCCAGCAGTCCCGCCCGGACCCTGACCTCCTACGAGCAGTACTTC. This encodes CASSPARTLTSYEQYF.

In its sample, this clone was seen once. The gene calls are TRBV28 and TRBJ2-7, with 14 bases that match TRBD2. The CDR3 extends over 16 amino acids. J was trimmed by 2 bases and V by 6 bases; bases with no gene match: 6. The germline V gene encodes CDR1 MDHEN and CDR2 SYDVKM. CDR3 sequence reads: CASSRLAGGFTYEQYF. CDR3 DNA: TGTGCCAGCAGCAGACTAGCGGGAGGGTTTACCTACGAGCAGTACTTC.

The V and J genes are TRBV4-2 and TRBJ2-1; D might be TRBD2 (6 bases). In germline, CDR1 is LGHNA, CDR2 YNFKEQ. The V end was cut by 3 bases, the J end by 6 bases, with 9 bases between. The CDR3 is 13 amino acids. The CDR3 DNA is TGTGCCAGCAGCCAGCCAGCGGGCAATGAGCAGTTCTTC. This encodes CASSQPAGNEQFF.

The DNA for the CDR3 is TGCGCCAGCAGTGAGAAAAGGGATCGGGCCACTGTGGGGACCCAGTACTTC. Its protein is CASSEKRDRATVGTQYF. The genes are TRBV10-1 and TRBJ2-5; no definite D call. Looked up from germline, CDR1 is WNHNN and CDR2 is SYGVQD (reference sequence). V dropped 2 bases and J dropped 7 bases, with 23 bases sitting between them. The CDR3 spans 17 residues.

This chain joins TRBV15 and TRBJ2-7, with TRBD1 matching 7 bases. Germline CDR1 reads LNHNV; CDR2 reads YYDKDF (reference sequence). J lost 0 bases, V lost 6 bases, and 11 bases had no gene match. CDR3 size: 16 residues. The CDR3 coding sequence is TGTGCCACCAGATCGATCGACAGGGTTCCCTCCTACGAGCAGTACTTC. It is translated as CATRSIDRVPSYEQYF. Together with reference TRBV15 and TRBJ2-7, the CDR3 gives the full variable domain: DAMVIQNPRYQVTQFGKPVTLSCSQTLNHNVMYWYQQKSSQAPKLLFHYYDKDFNNEADTPDNFQSRRPNTSFCFLDIRSPGLGDTAMYLCATRSIDRVPSYEQYFGPGTRLTVT.

This clone was seen a few times. The chain employs TRBV4-2 and TRBJ2-1; no definite D call. Germline V CDR1 and CDR2: LGHNA, YNFKEQ. V dropped 1 base and J dropped 6 bases, with 7 bases sitting between them. The CDR3 sequence is 13 residues long. CDR3 nucleotides: TGTGCCAGCAGCCAAGGCGGTATCAATGAGCAGTTCTTC. Translated, it gives CASSQGGINEQFF.

V is TRBV18 and J is TRBJ2-3; 11 nucleotides line up with TRBD2. Germline CDR1 KGHSH, CDR2 LQKENI. Trimming took 0 bases from V and 5 from J; bases not matched to a gene: 1. This CDR3 spans 15 amino acids. The CDR3 sequence: CASSPPTSGRDTQYF. DNA of the CDR3: TGTGCCAGCTCACCACCTACTAGCGGGAGAGATACGCAGTATTTT.

This clone is a singleton in its sample. This chain links TRBV9 with TRBJ2-7; no clear D. Germline CDR1 reads SGDLS; CDR2 reads YYNGEE. The germline V and J ends were trimmed by 3 bases and 2 bases, with 12 bases remaining between them. This CDR3 has 14 residues. The CDR3, as DNA: TGTGCCAGCAGCGCCAGCTGGGGTCCCTACGAGCAGTACTTC. Translating gives CASSASWGPYEQYF.

The rearrangement joins TRBV4-1 to TRBJ2-7; a possible D gene is TRBD2 (5 bases). V dropped 1 base and J dropped 2 bases, with 9 bases sitting between them. The CDR3 is 14 residues long. Germline lookup yields CDR1 MGHRA and CDR2 YSYEKL. The CDR3 DNA follows: TGCGCCAGCAGCCAAGGGGAGAGTACCTACGAGCAGTACTTC. Translated, it gives CASSQGESTYEQYF.

CDR3 DNA sequence: TGTGCCAGCAGTTCCCTCGATAGCGGGAGGGCCTCCTACGAGCAGTACTTC. Translated, it gives CASSSLDSGRASYEQYF. V is TRBV28 and J is TRBJ2-7; 11 bases agree with TRBD2. Trimming took 4 bases from V and 0 from J; bases not matched to a gene: 8. Germline assignment: CDR1 MDHEN and CDR2 SYDVKM. The CDR3 is 17 amino acids. Drawing the rest from reference TRBV28 and TRBJ2-7, the complete variable domain is DVKVTQSSRYLVKRTGEKVFLECVQDMDHENMFWYRQDPGLGLRLIYFSYDVKMKEKGDIPEGYSVSREKKERFSLILESASTNQTSMYLCASSSLDSGRASYEQYFGPGTRLTVT.

The rearrangement uses TRBV11-2 and TRBJ2-6; no clear D gene. CDR1 SGHAT and CDR2 FQNNGV come from the germline V gene. The CDR3 totals 18 residues. V was clipped by 3 bases and J by 0 bases, with 15 bases between them. CDR3 sequence: CASSFPRQATSGANVLTF. In nucleotides, the CDR3 is TGTGCCAGCAGCTTCCCGCGGCAGGCCACCTCTGGGGCCAACGTCCTGACTTTC. Supplemented by reference TRBV11-2 and TRBJ2-6, the full variable domain reads EAGVAQSPRYKIIEKRQSVAFWCNPISGHATLYWYQQILGQGPKLLIQFQNNGVVDDSQLPKDRFSAERLKGVDSTLKIQPAKLEDSAVYLCASSFPRQATSGANVLTFGAGSRLTVL.

The chain recombines TRBV25-1 with TRBJ2-1, with 11 bases identical to TRBD2. From germline, CDR1 is MGHDK and CDR2 SYGVNS. The trim removed 2 bases at V and 5 bases at J, leaving 5 bases unmatched. CDR3 length: 16 amino acids. The DNA for the CDR3 is TGTGCCAGCAGTGAACCGGGACTAGCGGTCCACAATGAGCAGTTCTTC. Its translation is CASSEPGLAVHNEQFF.

The CDR3 DNA reads TGTGCCAGCAGCTTGGGGCCAGGGAGGTACGAGCAGTACTTC. Protein product: CASSLGPGRYEQYF. This chain uses TRBV5-6 with TRBJ2-7, with D possibly TRBD2 on 6 matching bases. Deletions cut 0 bases from V and 4 bases from J, with 11 bases between. The CDR3 runs 14 residues. Germline-derived CDR1 and CDR2 are SGHDT and YYEEEE.

The chain has TRBV6-5 and TRBJ1-1, with TRBD1 as a possible D gene (5 bases). V lost 6 bases and J 0 bases, leaving 14 bases between the germline ends. Germline V gene sequence: CDR1 MNHEY, CDR2 SVGAGI. The CDR3 runs 15 residues. The CDR3 DNA is TGTGCCAGCAGCTTAGGGGCAGGGATGAACACTGAAGCTTTCTTT. Translating it yields CASSLGAGMNTEAFF.

In the case of this clone: Other DNA sequences within the sample encode an identical CDR3. The chain couples TRBV28 to TRBJ1-2, with 7 bases identical to TRBD1. V lost 3 bases to trimming and J lost 4 bases; unmatched junction nucleotides: 5. The CDR3 is 14 residues long. Germline V gives CDR1 MDHEN, CDR2 SYDVKM. The CDR3 here is CASSLAGGGYGYTF. As DNA, the CDR3 is TGTGCCAGCAGTTTGGCAGGGGGAGGCTATGGCTACACCTTC.

This clone was seen only once. The chain joins TRBV15 to TRBJ2-7, with D possibly TRBD1 on 5 matching bases. The germline CDR1 and CDR2 sequences are LNHNV and YYDKDF (reference sequence). V lost 5 bases, J lost 1 base, and 15 bases lay in between. The CDR3 runs to 15 residues. As DNA, the CDR3 is TGTGCCACCAGCCTAACAGGTGCCCCTTCCTACGAGCAGTACTTC. Its translation is CATSLTGAPSYEQYF.

The chain employs TRBV13 and TRBJ1-2, with a tentative D call TRBD1 (6 bases). The length of the CDR3 is 14 residues. Germline assignment: CDR1 PRHDT and CDR2 FYEKMQ (reference sequence). The V gene lost 5 bases and the J gene lost 4 bases, with 14 bases spanning the gap. The CDR3 DNA follows: TGTGCCAGCAGCCCCGGGGGCAGATTCTATGGCTACACCTTC. This sequence encodes CASSPGGRFYGYTF.

This rearrangement joins TRBV5-1 to TRBJ2-3; 7 bases fit TRBD1. Losses at the gene ends were 1 base for V and 2 bases for J; bases not matched to a gene: 7. This CDR3 has 16 amino acids. Germline V CDR1 and CDR2: SGHRS, YFSETQ. The CDR3, as DNA: TGCGCCAGCAGCTTGTTTGCGACAGGGCCCACAGATACGCAGTATTTT. Its translation: CASSLFATGPTDTQYF.

The V call is TRBV7-9, the J call TRBJ2-7; 10 bases are shared with TRBD2. Germline CDR1 is SEHNR and CDR2 is FQNEAQ (reference sequence). V was clipped by 5 bases and J by 0 bases; unmatched bases: 7. This CDR3 is 16 amino acids long. The CDR3 loop reads CASSARTSGSSYEQYF. DNA of the CDR3: TGTGCCAGCAGCGCTAGGACTAGCGGTAGCTCCTACGAGCAGTACTTC.